This is a list of T cell receptor beta chains from one sample in a study of T cell repertoires in cytomegalovirus infection. TCRdb called the reads again in MiXCR, with one record for every CDR3 protein. The sample lists roughly 100,000 distinct CDR3 sequences; approximately 15% were seen once. The source material was PBMCs. All receptors come from a human donor in good health (CMV status not recorded). Some clones in this sample may be carry-over from other donors' samples. The CDR3 runs from the conserved cysteine through the conserved F or W. The D gene is left open where the match is weak. Not every row has a clone size; where given, it reads once, few, many or a size class.

v_gene	d_gene	j_gene	len	abundance	CDR3aa	CDR3nt
TRBV7-6	-	TRBJ2-3	13	many	CASSLYNADTQYF	TGTGCTAGCAGCTTATACAACGCAGATACGCAGTATTTT
TRBV7-8	-	TRBJ1-1	15	many	CASSLGRRMNTEAFF	TGTGCCAGCAGCTTAGGTCGGCGGATGAACACTGAAGCTTTCTTT
TRBV7-2	-	TRBJ1-5	14	-	CASSLGGEGQPQHF	TGTGCCAGCAGCTTGGGAGGAGAGGGTCAGCCCCAGCATTTT
TRBV11-2	-	TRBJ2-5	14	-	CASTSFQGGETQYF	TGTGCCAGCACCTCTTTTCAGGGCGGGGAGACCCAGTACTTC
TRBV10-3	TRBD1	TRBJ2-3	16	many	CAISESTGVYTDTQYF	TGTGCCATCAGTGAGTCGACAGGGGTTTACACAGATACGCAGTATTTT
TRBV7-2	TRBD2	TRBJ2-5	18	many	CASSFAPHRLAGEETQYF	TGTGCCAGCAGCTTTGCCCCCCACCGTCTAGCGGGCGAAGAGACCCAGTACTTC
TRBV2	TRBD2	TRBJ2-2	15	few	CASSPSGGATGELFF	TGTGCCAGCAGCCCTAGCGGGGGGGCCACCGGGGAGCTGTTTTTT
TRBV9	-	TRBJ2-1	15	-	CASSERTAGLNEQFF	TGTGCCAGCAGCGAGAGGACAGCTGGATTAAATGAGCAGTTCTTC
TRBV7-2	-	TRBJ2-5	13	medium-sized	CASSLGPQETQYF	TGTGCCAGCAGCCTCGGACCACAAGAGACCCAGTACTTC
TRBV2	-	TRBJ1-2	13	-	CASTVTGFRPYTF	TGTGCCAGCACGGTTACAGGATTCCGGCCCTACACCTTC
TRBV6-6	-	TRBJ2-6	13	many	CGSTGSGANVLTF	TGTGGGAGTACAGGGAGCGGGGCCAACGTCCTGACTTTC
TRBV20-1	TRBD2	TRBJ2-1	15	-	CSANTGTSGYNEQFF	TGCAGTGCTAACACCGGGACTAGCGGCTACAATGAGCAGTTCTTC
TRBV7-2	-	TRBJ2-5	12	-	CASSQRAGTQYF	TGTGCCAGCAGCCAACGAGCCGGGACCCAGTACTTC
TRBV29-1	-	TRBJ2-7	12	few	CSAESPGDEQYF	TGCAGCGCCGAGTCCCCTGGCGACGAGCAGTACTTC
TRBV4-3	TRBD2	TRBJ2-1	17	many	CASSQDTSLALYNEQFF	TGCGCCAGCAGCCAAGATACCTCACTAGCGCTCTACAATGAGCAGTTCTTC
TRBV20-1	-	TRBJ2-5	12	few	CSARLAQETQYF	TGCAGTGCTCGTCTAGCACAGGAGACCCAGTACTTC
TRBV20-1	TRBD1	TRBJ1-5	16	-	CSARDPNRGLGQPQHF	TGCAGTGCTAGAGATCCCAACAGGGGGCTGGGGCAGCCCCAGCATTTT
TRBV20-1	TRBD1	TRBJ2-7	13	-	CSAREDRPSEQYF	TGCAGTGCTAGAGAGGACAGGCCCTCCGAGCAGTACTTC
TRBV20-1	TRBD2	TRBJ2-7	14	many	CSARLAGADYEQYF	TGCAGTGCTCGATTAGCGGGGGCGGATTACGAGCAGTACTTC
TRBV7-3	TRBD1	TRBJ2-7	14	-	CASSRTGGGDEQYF	TGTGCCAGCAGCCGGACAGGGGGCGGAGACGAGCAGTACTTC
TRBV9	-	TRBJ1-1	15	many	CASSPRPSSGAEAFF	TGTGCCAGCAGCCCGCGACCATCGTCAGGGGCTGAAGCTTTCTTT
TRBV20-1	TRBD2	TRBJ2-7	12	-	CSALAGGYEQYF	TGCAGTGCCCTAGCGGGGGGGTACGAGCAGTACTTC
TRBV2	TRBD1	TRBJ1-1	18	few	CASRGPPTRPGGNTEAFF	TGTGCCAGCAGGGGTCCCCCGACGAGGCCAGGGGGCAACACTGAAGCTTTCTTT
TRBV7-4	-	TRBJ2-7	14	-	CASSPRTGPYEQYF	TGTGCCAGCAGCCCAAGGACGGGACCCTACGAGCAGTACTTC
TRBV7-2	-	TRBJ2-7	14	-	CASSARREGVEQYF	TGTGCCAGCAGCGCGAGAAGAGAGGGGGTAGAGCAGTACTTC
TRBV7-2	-	TRBJ2-3	16	many	CASSLQAVLSTDTQYF	TGTGCCAGCAGCCTCCAAGCGGTTCTAAGCACAGATACGCAGTATTTT
TRBV28	-	TRBJ1-1	13	-	CASSSGTGSEAFF	TGTGCCAGCAGTTCCGGGACCGGTAGTGAAGCTTTCTTT
TRBV7-6	-	TRBJ1-1	13	few	CASSWGGYTEAFF	TGTGCCAGCAGCTGGGGGGGTTACACTGAAGCTTTCTTT
TRBV20-1	-	TRBJ2-7	14	-	CSARGLRELHEQYF	TGCAGTGCTAGAGGTCTCAGGGAGCTTCACGAGCAGTACTTC
TRBV20-1	TRBD1	TRBJ1-1	16	many	CSARPGQGAGRTEAFF	TGCAGTGCTAGGCCGGGACAGGGGGCTGGTCGGACTGAAGCTTTCTTT
TRBV6-2/TRBV6-3	-	TRBJ2-2	18	-	CASSSGTDGTFYTGELFF	TGTGCCAGCAGCTCCGGGACCGATGGGACCTTTTACACCGGGGAGCTGTTTTTT
TRBV7-9	-	TRBJ1-6	13	few	CASSKTENSPLHF	TGTGCCAGCAGCAAGACAGAGAATTCACCCCTCCACTTT
TRBV20-1	-	TRBJ2-7	13	few	CSASRNSVGEQYF	TGCAGTGCTAGTCGGAACAGTGTCGGCGAGCAGTACTTC
TRBV20-1	TRBD1	TRBJ1-2	14	few	CSARGQGPNYGYTF	TGCAGTGCTAGGGGACAGGGACCAAACTATGGCTACACCTTC
TRBV4-2	TRBD2	TRBJ2-7	15	-	CASSQSRGGTYEQYF	TGTGCCAGCAGCCAAAGCCGCGGGGGAACCTACGAGCAGTACTTC
TRBV11-2	TRBD2	TRBJ2-7	20	-	CASSPTPRTGTGGFSYEQYF	TGTGCCAGCAGCCCCACACCTCGAACAGGAACCGGGGGGTTTTCCTACGAGCAGTACTTC
TRBV7-2	-	TRBJ2-7	14	many	CASTLQGRSYEQYF	TGTGCCAGCACCCTACAGGGGAGGTCCTACGAGCAGTACTTC
TRBV7-2	-	TRBJ1-5	15	many	CASSLAGYSNQPQHF	TGTGCCAGCAGCTTAGCCGGATATAGCAATCAGCCCCAGCATTTT
TRBV28	-	TRBJ1-3	14	few	CASIGGPLGNTIYF	TGTGCCAGCATTGGGGGACCTCTGGGAAACACCATATATTTT
TRBV5-4	TRBD1	TRBJ2-2	14	many	CASSWDRGTGELFF	TGTGCCAGCAGCTGGGACAGGGGTACCGGGGAGCTGTTTTTT
TRBV27	TRBD1	TRBJ2-7	16	few	CASSPTRTGVTDEQYF	TGTGCCAGCAGTCCTACGCGGACAGGGGTGACGGACGAGCAGTACTTC
TRBV7-2	TRBD1	TRBJ2-5	17	many	CASSLAGAGGRRETQYF	TGTGCCAGCAGCTTAGCAGGGGCAGGGGGCCGGCGAGAGACCCAGTACTTC
TRBV27	-	TRBJ1-3	15	few	CASSYTETSGNTIYF	TGTGCCAGCAGTTACACAGAGACCTCTGGAAACACCATATATTTT
TRBV5-1	-	TRBJ2-3	16	few	CASSLELGGGTDTQYF	TGCGCCAGCAGCTTGGAACTCGGGGGAGGCACAGATACGCAGTATTTT
TRBV10-3	-	TRBJ2-5	13	few	CAISEGGAETQYF	TGTGCCATCAGTGAGGGGGGGGCAGAGACCCAGTACTTC
TRBV5-6	-	TRBJ2-1	14	few	CASSLSPNHNEQFF	TGTGCCAGCAGCTTGTCTCCTAATCACAATGAGCAGTTCTTC
TRBV7-2	-	TRBJ2-1	15	many	CASSLDWGSYNEQFF	TGTGCCAGCAGCTTAGATTGGGGCTCCTACAATGAGCAGTTCTTC
TRBV11-2	-	TRBJ1-3	16	few	CASSRTPGASGNTIYF	TGTGCCAGCAGCCGTACCCCGGGGGCCTCTGGAAACACCATATATTTT
TRBV7-2	-	TRBJ2-1	15	many	CASSYTRGDLGEQFF	TGTGCCAGCAGCTATACACGGGGAGACTTGGGCGAGCAGTTCTTC
TRBV6-2/TRBV6-3	-	TRBJ2-1	14	many	CASSEGRQHNEQFF	TGTGCCAGCAGCGAGGGGAGGCAACACAATGAGCAGTTCTTC
TRBV11-2	TRBD2	TRBJ2-3	15	-	CASSAVTSSADTQYF	TGTGCCAGCAGTGCCGTGACTAGCAGCGCAGATACGCAGTATTTT
TRBV12-3/TRBV12-4	TRBD1	TRBJ1-6	14	many	CASSFGTEYSPLHF	TGTGCCAGCAGTTTTGGGACAGAATATTCACCCCTCCACTTT
TRBV7-9	TRBD1	TRBJ2-1	16	many	CASSSWTGVSYNEQFF	TGTGCCAGCAGCTCATGGACAGGTGTCTCCTACAATGAGCAGTTCTTC
TRBV20-1	-	TRBJ2-5	13	few	CSADLGEWETQYF	TGCAGTGCTGACCTGGGGGAATGGGAGACCCAGTACTTC
TRBV20-1	TRBD1	TRBJ2-2	15	few	CSAFPGGENTGELFF	TGCAGTGCCTTCCCAGGGGGTGAGAACACCGGGGAGCTGTTTTTT